These 26 T cell receptor beta chains originate from one sample sequenced in a study of blood T cell repertoires in COVID-19. The method was immunoSEQ multiplex PCR; TCRdb's version includes in-frame clones alone and lacks a portion of them. The table has about 130,000 clones, more than 70% seen once. Sequencing input: peripheral blood. The receptor source for this set is a human donor in a cohort sampled during active COVID-19.

V usage is TRBV24-1 and J usage is TRBJ2-1; D remains unclear. Germline assignment: CDR1 KGHDR and CDR2 SFDVKD. Trimming stripped 4 bases from V and 9 bases from J, with 12 bases between. CDR3 length: 13 residues. The CDR3, as DNA: TGTGCCACCAGTGAGCTAGTGCTATCTGAGCAGTTCTTC. Its translation is CATSELVLSEQFF.

In regard to this clone: Additional DNA sequences in this sample encode the identical CDR3. The chain couples TRBV12-3 or TRBV12-4 to TRBJ1-3; D not resolved. V was shortened by 4 bases and J by 7 bases, with 5 bases between the two germline ends. The CDR3 is 11 residues long. The CDR3 spells CASSSGNTIYF. DNA of the CDR3: TGTGCCAGCAGTTCGGGGAACACCATATATTTT.

This clone was counted many times. This rearrangement joins TRBV5-8 to TRBJ1-5; D is perhaps TRBD1 (5 bases). V dropped 1 base and J dropped 13 bases, with 12 bases sitting between them. The CDR3 has 12 amino acids. Germline CDR1 is SGHTS and CDR2 is YDEGEE. The CDR3 sequence: CASSLRGAGQHF. The CDR3 nucleotides are TGTGCCAGCAGCTTGAGGGGCGCGGGGCAGCATTTT.

J is TRBJ1-5 and V is TRBV27; TRBD1 is a possible D gene (5 bases). The CDR3 spans 16 residues. V dropped 3 bases and J dropped 6 bases, with 18 bases sitting between them. CDR1 is MNHEY, CDR2 SMNVEV, per germline (reference sequence). In DNA form, the CDR3 reads TGTGCCAGCAGTTTTATTAACTCAGGGCGAGTTCAGCCCCAGCATTTT. This encodes CASSFINSGRVQPQHF.

This chain connects TRBV6-6 to TRBJ2-1, with D perhaps TRBD1 (6 bases). The germline CDR1 and CDR2 sequences are MNHNY and SVGAGI (reference sequence). This CDR3 spans 17 amino acids. Trimming pared 5 bases from V and 3 bases from J, leaving 20 bases between. DNA for the CDR3: TGTGCCAGCAGTCGCCGACAGGTAGGCCCCGGCTACAATGAGCAGTTCTTC. Protein sequence: CASSRRQVGPGYNEQFF.

The chain combines TRBV5-1 with TRBJ2-1; D may be TRBD2 (5 bases). V was clipped by 2 bases and J by 4 bases, with 13 bases between them. Per germline, CDR1 SGHRS and CDR2 YFSETQ. The CDR3 loop spans 15 amino acids. CDR3 bases: TGCGCCAGCAGCTTACTGCCTAGCTATTACAATGAGCAGTTCTTC. This translates into CASSLLPSYYNEQFF.

The chain carries TRBV9 and TRBJ1-4, with 7 bases that match TRBD1. This CDR3 region has 16 residues. Germline-derived CDR1 and CDR2 are SGDLS and YYNGEE. Trimming took 4 bases from V and 2 from J; bases not matched to a gene: 8. In DNA, the CDR3 is TGTGCCAGCAGCCAGGGACAGTGGGCGACTAATGAAAAACTGTTTTTT. Translation: CASSQGQWATNEKLFF.

The rearrangement joins TRBV9 to TRBJ2-1; possibly TRBD2 for D (6 bases). V gave up 1 base and J gave up 4 bases, with 9 bases separating them. The CDR3 is made up of 14 amino acids. Germline CDR1 and CDR2: SGDLS and YYNGEE. The CDR3 loop is CASSVSAGYNEQFF. CDR3 nucleotides: TGTGCCAGCAGCGTAAGTGCGGGATACAATGAGCAGTTCTTC.

This chain uses TRBV29-1 with TRBJ2-7, with D unresolved. The germline V gene encodes CDR1 SQVTM and CDR2 ANQGSEA. The length of the CDR3 is 11 residues. Trimming pared 4 bases from V and 5 bases from J, leaving 9 bases between. The CDR3 sequence: CSVASGNEQYV. CDR3 nucleotides: TGCAGCGTTGCATCGGGTAACGAGCAGTACGTC.

The V and J genes are TRBV18 and TRBJ1-2; D call uncertain. The CDR3 sequence is 14 residues long. Germline V gene sequence: CDR1 KGHSH, CDR2 LQKENI. V lost 5 bases and J 4 bases, leaving 14 bases between the germline ends. CDR3 amino acids: CASSSGRSGYGYTF. The CDR3 nucleotides are TGTGCCAGCTCAAGCGGGCGCTCCGGCTATGGCTACACCTTC.

The V call is TRBV27, the J call TRBJ2-1, with 12 positions matching TRBD2. The CDR3 covers 18 residues. Germline loops: CDR1 MNHEY, CDR2 SMNVEV (reference sequence). J was trimmed by 4 bases and V by 8 bases; bases with no gene match: 15. The CDR3 loop reads CASSSTSGREALYNEQFF. The CDR3 DNA sequence: TGTGCCAGCTCCTCGACTAGCGGGAGAGAGGCACTTTACAATGAGCAGTTCTTC.

V gene TRBV24-1 combines with J gene TRBJ2-1, with 13 bases that match TRBD2. The trim removed 4 bases at V and 2 bases at J, leaving 7 bases unmatched. CDR1 and CDR2 from the germline V gene are KGHDR and SFDVKD. The CDR3 consists of 18 residues. The chain's CDR3 is CATSDTGTSGTTYNEQFF. The CDR3 DNA is TGTGCCACCAGTGACACCGGGACTAGCGGGACGACCTACAATGAGCAGTTCTTC.

The chain links TRBV11-3 to TRBJ1-2; no clear D gene. CDR3 size: 11 residues. V lost 5 bases, J lost 6 bases, and 7 bases lay in between. The germline gives CDR1 SGHNT, CDR2 YENEEA. In DNA form, the CDR3 reads TGTGCCAGCAGCCGAGATGATGGCTACACCTTC. Amino acid sequence: CASSRDDGYTF. Complete variable domain (other parts from reference TRBV11-3 and TRBJ1-2): EAGVVQSPRYKIIEKKQPVAFWCNPISGHNTLYWYLQNLGQGPELLIRYENEEAVDDSQLPKDRFSAERLKGVDSTLKIQPAELGDSAVYLCASSRDDGYTFGSGTRLTVV.

This chain links TRBV21-1 with TRBJ2-7; TRBD1, the table's D call, was not compared with the DNA. TRBV21-1 is listed as a pseudogene. CDR3 length equals 15 residues. CDR3 bases: TGTGCCAGCAGCAAACCAGACAGGGGAGGCTACGAGCAGTACTTC. Translating it yields CASSKPDRGGYEQYF.

The rearrangement joins TRBV5-1 to TRBJ1-1; the match to TRBD1 covers 7 bases. Germline CDR1 reads SGHRS; CDR2 reads YFSETQ. The CDR3 totals 15 residues. V trimming: 4 bases; J trimming: 1 base; junction bases outside the gene matches: 7. CDR3 sequence reads: CASSVNRGENTEAFF. The CDR3 nucleotides are TGCGCCAGCAGCGTAAACAGGGGTGAGAACACTGAAGCTTTCTTT. Full variable domain (outside the CDR3, taken from reference TRBV5-1 and TRBJ1-1): KAGVTQTPRYLIKTRGQQVTLSCSPISGHRSVSWYQQTPGQGLQFLFEYFSETQRNKGNFPGRFSGRQFSNSRSEMNVSTLELGDSALYLCASSVNRGENTEAFFGQGTRLTVV.

The rearrangement links TRBV7-8 to TRBJ2-3, with 11 nucleotides matching TRBD1. This CDR3 has 14 residues. With 4 bases clipped from V and 6 bases from J, the junction kept 3 bases outside the gene matches. CDR1 is SGHVS and CDR2 is FQNEAQ in the germline V gene. The chain's CDR3 is CASSWGQGGDTQYF. The CDR3 region has the DNA TGTGCCAGCAGCTGGGGACAGGGGGGCGATACGCAGTATTTT.

This chain connects TRBV3-1 (or the pseudogene TRBV3-2) to TRBJ1-1; D is perhaps TRBD1 (6 bases). V was cut by 1 base and J by 3 bases, with 12 bases left in between. The CDR3 is made up of 15 amino acids. CDR1 is LGHDT and CDR2 is YNNKEL in the germline V gene (reference sequence). CDR3 sequence (DNA): TGTGCCAGCAGCCAAGGGAACAGGGACGACACTGAAGCTTTCTTT. Its translation: CASSQGNRDDTEAFF.

This clone showed up just once. The chain is built from TRBV7-8 and TRBJ2-7; possible D gene TRBD1, 5 bases. The CDR3 covers 12 residues. CDR1 and CDR2 (germline): SGHVS, FQNEAQ. V lost 8 bases to trimming and J lost 4 bases, with 12 bases between them. The DNA of the CDR3 is TGTGCCAGCGGAGTCTCAGGGTACGAGCAGTACTTC. Translating gives CASGVSGYEQYF.

V usage is TRBV5-4 and J usage is TRBJ2-5; TRBD2 matches at 9 bases. The CDR3 extends over 15 amino acids. The V and J ends lost 1 base and 3 bases, in that order; junction bases with no gene match: 4. The germline CDR1 and CDR2 sequences are SGHNT and YYREEE (reference sequence). The CDR3 sequence: CASSLTASGKETQYF. The CDR3 DNA sequence: TGTGCCAGCAGCTTGACGGCTAGCGGGAAAGAGACCCAGTACTTC.

This clone was picked up one time. This rearrangement joins TRBV30 to TRBJ2-7, with 8 bases matching TRBD2. This CDR3 comprises 17 residues. Germline lookup yields CDR1 GTSNPN and CDR2 SVGIG (reference sequence). Unmatched junction bases numbered 14, after V lost 1 base and J lost 3 bases. The CDR3 nucleotides read TGTGCCTGGAGTGCACCTCGGGGGGGGTATTATATCTACGAGCAGTACTTC. As protein: CAWSAPRGGYYIYEQYF.

The gene calls are TRBV2 and TRBJ1-2, with a tentative D call TRBD1 (6 bases). Trimming left V 8 bases short and J 0 bases short, with 16 bases between. Germline V gives CDR1 SNHLY, CDR2 FYNNEI. The CDR3 extends over 15 amino acids. The CDR3 DNA follows: TGTGCCAGCCAAGAGGTCGGACAGCCTAACTATGGCTACACCTTC. Encoded protein: CASQEVGQPNYGYTF.

The chain has TRBV19 and TRBJ1-4; 8 bases agree with TRBD1. This CDR3 comprises 16 residues. V shed 3 bases, J shed 6 bases, and the junction held 9 bases outside the gene matches. The V gene's germline CDR1 is LNHDA and CDR2 SQIVND (reference sequence). The CDR3 nucleotides are TGTGCCAGTAGTATCGCCAACAGGGGGTTGTATGAAAAACTGTTTTTT. Amino acids: CASSIANRGLYEKLFF.

The CDR3 sequence: CASSPMNTEAFF. In DNA form, the CDR3 reads TGTGCCAGCTCACCCATGAACACTGAAGCTTTCTTT. The chain links TRBV18 to TRBJ1-1; D unclear. Germline CDR1 is KGHSH and CDR2 is LQKENI. The ends were cut back, 3 bases at V and 0 bases at J, with 2 bases in the middle. This CDR3 is built from 12 residues. The whole variable domain, remainder taken from reference TRBV18 and TRBJ1-1, is NAGVMQNPRHLVRRRGQEARLRCSPMKGHSHVYWYRQLPEEGLKFMVYLQKENIIDESGMPKERFSAEFPKEGPSILRIQQVVRGDSAAYFCASSPMNTEAFFGQGTRLTVV.

V gene TRBV24-1 combines with J gene TRBJ2-2; 10 nucleotides match TRBD2. Germline trimming cut 9 bases from V and 7 bases from J; bases unmatched to any gene: 7. The CDR3 contains 14 residues. CDR1 KGHDR and CDR2 SFDVKD come from the germline V gene. The CDR3 DNA reads as TGTGCCACCTCAGGAGCGGGAGGGAACGGGGAGCTGTTTTTT. This encodes CATSGAGGNGELFF.

There are a few counts of this clone. The rearrangement links TRBV2 to TRBJ1-5; D is perhaps TRBD1 (6 bases). Per the germline V gene, CDR1 is SNHLY and CDR2 is FYNNEI. The V end lost 7 bases, the J end lost 4 bases, and 14 bases lay between the germline ends. The length of the CDR3 is 14 residues. The CDR3: CASTNRDGNQPQHF. In DNA form, the CDR3 reads TGTGCCAGCACTAACAGGGACGGAAATCAGCCCCAGCATTTT.

The genes are TRBV11-3 and TRBJ2-7; D is undetermined. Germline CDR1 is SGHNT and CDR2 is YENEEA. Trimming cost V 1 base and J 0 bases, with 7 bases left between them. This CDR3 comprises 14 residues. CDR3 coding DNA: TGTGCCAGCAGCTTAGCCGTTTACTCCTACGAGCAGTACGTC. It is translated as CASSLAVYSYEQYV.